The 27 T cell receptor beta chains listed next were all sequenced from one sample in a study of blood T cell repertoires in COVID-19. The method was immunoSEQ multiplex PCR; TCRdb's version includes in-frame clones alone and lacks a portion of them. The sample has about 300,000 clones; 88% are singletons. Input material: peripheral blood. Source of these receptors: a woman aged 25 to 39 who had recovered from COVID-19.

In nucleotides, the CDR3 is TGTGCCAGCAGTCCGCGGACAGGGATTAATCAGCCCCAGCATTTT. Amino acid sequence: CASSPRTGINQPQHF. The chain employs TRBV28 and TRBJ1-5, with 8 bases that match TRBD1. Germline V gene sequence: CDR1 MDHEN, CDR2 SYDVKM. The V segment lost 5 bases and the J segment 4 bases; nucleotides outside the gene matches: 7. CDR3 length: 15 residues.

This chain links TRBV5-4 with TRBJ2-2; the D gene is possibly TRBD1 (6 bases). Per the germline V gene, CDR1 is SGHNT and CDR2 is YYREEE (reference sequence). Between the trimmed V and J ends, which lost 4 bases and 5 bases, there was a span of 9 bases. The CDR3 is 13 residues long. This chain's CDR3 is CASSPQGTGELFF. As DNA, the CDR3 is TGTGCCAGCAGCCCTCAGGGGACCGGGGAGCTGTTTTTT.

The CDR3, as DNA: TGTGCCAGCAGTTTAAGGACGGACTCTAACTATGGCTACACCTTC. Amino acid sequence: CASSLRTDSNYGYTF. The genes are TRBV6-5 and TRBJ1-2; no clear D gene. In germline, CDR1 is MNHEY, CDR2 SVGAGI. The CDR3 spans 15 residues. V dropped 4 bases and J dropped 0 bases, with 12 bases sitting between them.

The chain carries TRBV7-3 and TRBJ2-5, with 7 bases fitting TRBD1. Looked up from germline, CDR1 is SGHTA and CDR2 is FQGTGA. V trimming: 3 bases; J trimming: 5 bases; junction bases outside the gene matches: 3. There are 13 residues in the CDR3. The CDR3 spells CASSFGRGETQYF. The CDR3 DNA is TGTGCCAGCAGCTTCGGCAGGGGGGAGACCCAGTACTTC. The whole variable domain, filled in from reference TRBV7-3 and TRBJ2-5, reads GAGVSQTPSNKVTEKGKYVELRCDPISGHTALYWYRQSLGQGPEFLIYFQGTGAADDSGLPNDRFFAVRPEGSVSTLKIQRTERGDSAVYLCASSFGRGETQYFGPGTRLLVL.

In its sample, this clone was seen once. V usage is TRBV28 and J usage is TRBJ2-1; possibly TRBD1 for D (6 bases). This CDR3 comprises 12 residues. Germline V gene sequence: CDR1 MDHEN, CDR2 SYDVKM. V gave up 2 bases and J gave up 9 bases, with 8 bases separating them. CDR3: CASSLRTAEQFF. CDR3 DNA: TGTGCCAGCAGTTTAAGGACAGCTGAGCAGTTCTTC.

The chain joins TRBV6-6 to TRBJ1-5, with 7 positions matching TRBD1. The V segment lost 8 bases and the J segment 7 bases; nucleotides outside the gene matches: 8. CDR3 length: 13 residues. Germline CDR1 reads MNHNY; CDR2 reads SVGAGI (reference sequence). Here the CDR3 reads CASWTGFSQPQHF. CDR3 nucleotides: TGTGCCAGCTGGACAGGCTTCAGCCAGCCCCAGCATTTT.

The genes are TRBV7-6 and TRBJ2-1; 10 bases fit TRBD2. Germline CDR1 and CDR2: SGHVS and FNYEAQ. V lost 8 bases and J lost 4; bases outside the gene matches: 5. The CDR3 totals 14 residues. The CDR3 sequence is CASGQLAGYNEQFF. CDR3 nucleotides: TGTGCCAGCGGTCAACTAGCGGGGTACAATGAGCAGTTCTTC.

The V and J genes are TRBV7-9 and TRBJ2-3; D is unclear. V lost 1 base and J lost 0, with 11 bases in between. The CDR3 has 16 amino acids. Germline V lookup: CDR1 SEHNR, CDR2 FQNEAQ (reference sequence). CDR3 DNA sequence: TGTGCCAGCAGCTTAGGCGACTTGATCAGCACAGATACGCAGTATTTT. As protein: CASSLGDLISTDTQYF.

The gene calls are TRBV4-3 and TRBJ2-5; D is undetermined. V lost 3 bases, J lost 4 bases, and 9 bases lay in between. The CDR3 is 13 amino acids. The germline V gene has CDR1 LGHNA and CDR2 YSLEER. CDR3 bases: TGCGCCAGCAGCCATAGTGAAGTAGAGACCCAGTACTTC. Translating it yields CASSHSEVETQYF.

The chain uses TRBV1 and TRBJ1-2. TRBV1 is a listed pseudogene. CDR3 length equals 14 residues. Here the CDR3 reads CTSSSRGYPYGYTF. CDR3 nucleotide sequence: TGCACCAGCAGCAGTCGAGGTTACCCCTATGGCTACACCTTC.

The rearrangement links TRBV5-1 to TRBJ1-1; 7 bases map to TRBD1. V lost 3 bases to trimming and J lost 5 bases; unmatched junction nucleotides: 16. The CDR3 loop spans 17 amino acids. CDR1 and CDR2 from the germline V gene are SGHRS and YFSETQ. In DNA, the CDR3 is TGCGCCAGCAGCTCCAGCCGAGACAGGGTTGTGTGGACTGAAGCTTTCTTT. It specifies CASSSSRDRVVWTEAFF.

The chain has TRBV28 and TRBJ2-6; TRBD1 matches 8 bases. This CDR3 is built from 16 residues. V lost 6 bases to trimming and J lost 6 bases; unmatched junction nucleotides: 10. CDR1 is MDHEN and CDR2 is SYDVKM in the germline V gene. The CDR3: CASRSGQASEANVLTF. The CDR3 nucleotides are TGTGCCAGCAGATCGGGACAGGCCTCGGAGGCCAACGTCCTGACTTTC.

This clone was detected ten times or more. The V and J genes are TRBV28 and TRBJ2-7, with 7 bases fitting TRBD1. This CDR3 spans 16 amino acids. V shed 5 bases, J shed 3 bases, and the junction held 13 bases outside the gene matches. Germline V gene lookup returns CDR1 MDHEN and CDR2 SYDVKM. CDR3 DNA: TGTGCCAGCAGTCCCTCCGGGACAGTTGGATACTACGAGCAGTACTTC. Translating it yields CASSPSGTVGYYEQYF.

The chain employs TRBV5-1 and TRBJ2-7; 10 nucleotides line up with TRBD2. The CDR3 spans 15 residues. The germline V gene has CDR1 SGHRS and CDR2 YFSETQ. The V gene end was trimmed by 2 bases and the J gene end by 2 bases; junction bases not matched to a gene: 4. Here the CDR3 reads CASSFGTSVAYEQYF. The DNA of the CDR3 is TGCGCCAGCAGCTTCGGGACTAGCGTAGCCTACGAGCAGTACTTC.

This CDR3 reads CASSQDQTRGSYEQYF. The DNA of the CDR3 is TGCGCCAGCAGCCAAGACCAGACAAGGGGGTCCTACGAGCAGTACTTC. V usage is TRBV4-1 and J usage is TRBJ2-7, with D perhaps TRBD1 (6 bases). CDR3 length equals 16 residues. V was clipped by 0 bases and J by 1 base, with 13 bases between them. CDR1 and CDR2 from the germline V gene are MGHRA and YSYEKL.

J is TRBJ2-2 and V is TRBV19, with TRBD2 identical over 8 bases. Germline-derived CDR1 and CDR2 are LNHDA and SQIVND (reference sequence). The CDR3 is made up of 14 amino acids. J lost 3 bases, V lost 6 bases, and 3 bases had no gene match. This chain's CDR3 is CASSGGADTGELFF. In nucleotides, the CDR3 is TGTGCCAGTAGCGGGGGGGCGGACACCGGGGAGCTGTTTTTT. Complete variable domain (other parts from reference TRBV19 and TRBJ2-2): DGGITQSPKYLFRKEGQNVTLSCEQNLNHDAMYWYRQDPGQGLRLIYYSQIVNDFQKGDIAEGYSVSREKKESFPLTVTSAQKNPTAFYLCASSGGADTGELFFGEGSRLTVL.

The chain employs TRBV19 and TRBJ2-7, with D perhaps matching TRBD1 (6 bases). Trimming stripped 6 bases from V and 5 bases from J, with 14 bases between. CDR3 length: 13 amino acids. Germline loops: CDR1 LNHDA, CDR2 SQIVND (reference sequence). The CDR3 reads CASSLTDSNEQYF. In nucleotides, the CDR3 is TGTGCCAGTAGCCTGACGGACAGTAACGAGCAGTACTTC. Filled out from reference TRBV19 and TRBJ2-7, the complete variable domain reads DGGITQSPKYLFRKEGQNVTLSCEQNLNHDAMYWYRQDPGQGLRLIYYSQIVNDFQKGDIAEGYSVSREKKESFPLTVTSAQKNPTAFYLCASSLTDSNEQYFGPGTRLTVT.

The V call is TRBV11-3, the J call TRBJ1-1; 8 bases agree with TRBD1. The CDR3 consists of 14 residues. The trim removed 6 bases at V and 6 bases at J, leaving 9 bases unmatched. Germline V gene data show CDR1 as SGHNT and CDR2 as YENEEA. The CDR3 loop is CASRTGQGVSEAFF. The CDR3 coding sequence is TGTGCCAGCAGGACCGGACAGGGAGTGTCTGAAGCTTTCTTT.

The genes are TRBV29-1 and TRBJ2-1; tentative D call: TRBD2 (6 bases). This CDR3 region has 12 residues. Between the trimmed V and J ends, which lost 8 bases and 8 bases, there was a span of 16 bases. The germline gives CDR1 SQVTM, CDR2 ANQGSEA. CDR3 sequence reads: CSSKSSGDEQFF. The CDR3 DNA follows: TGCAGCAGTAAATCCTCGGGGGATGAGCAGTTCTTC.

This clone showed up just once. The J gene is TRBJ2-1, the V gene TRBV7-2; TRBD1 agrees at 10 bases. In germline, CDR1 is SGHTA, CDR2 FQGNSA. The CDR3 contains 15 residues. The ends lost 5 bases at V and 3 bases at J; junction bases unmatched: 4. CDR3 DNA sequence: TGTGCCAGCAGCCCCGGACAGGGGGGCTACAATGAGCAGTTCTTC. Translating it yields CASSPGQGGYNEQFF.

The CDR3 DNA is TGTGCCAGCAGCCGGGCCCCTAGCGGGGGGGAGACCCAGTACTTC. Its protein product is CASSRAPSGGETQYF. This sequence joins TRBV7-2 and TRBJ2-5; 11 nucleotides align to TRBD2. The length of the CDR3 is 15 residues. The germline V gene encodes CDR1 SGHTA and CDR2 FQGNSA. The ends lost 5 bases at V and 5 bases at J; junction bases unmatched: 7.

V gene TRBV18 combines with J gene TRBJ1-2, with TRBD1 matching over 8 bases. The trim removed 3 bases at V and 5 bases at J, leaving 5 bases unmatched. Germline V gene sequence: CDR1 KGHSH, CDR2 LQKENI. This CDR3 region has 14 residues. CDR3 nucleotide sequence: TGTGCCAGCTCACCCCAGGGGGCAGAGTATGGCTACACCTTC. Its translation is CASSPQGAEYGYTF.

V and J are TRBV11-2 and TRBJ2-5, with 11 bases aligning to TRBD2. Germline CDR1 reads SGHAT; CDR2 reads FQNNGV. V dropped 6 bases and J dropped 5; count of bases not matched to a gene: 5. The CDR3 has 14 amino acids. DNA of the CDR3: TGTGCCAGCAGGGTAGCGGGGGGGTCGGAGACCCAGTACTTC. It translates to CASRVAGGSETQYF.

The chain employs TRBV5-8 and TRBJ1-2, with TRBD1 identical over 7 bases. V shed 7 bases, J shed 5 bases, and the junction held 14 bases outside the gene matches. The CDR3 contains 15 residues. Germline CDR1 is SGHTS and CDR2 is YDEGEE. The DNA for the CDR3 is TGTGCCAGCTCCCGGGACAGCGAGGCCCCTTATGGCTACACCTTC. Translation gives CASSRDSEAPYGYTF. Complete variable domain (other parts from reference TRBV5-8 and TRBJ1-2): EAGVTQSPTHLIKTRGQQATLRCSPISGHTSVYWYQQALGLGLQFLLWYDEGEERNRGNFPPRFSGRQFPNYSSELNVNALELEDSALYLCASSRDSEAPYGYTFGSGTRLTVV.

The chain employs TRBV4-3 and TRBJ1-3, with D unclear. V gave up 3 bases and J gave up 0 bases, with 15 bases separating them. This CDR3 region has 17 residues. Germline V gives CDR1 LGHNA, CDR2 YSLEER. CDR3 nucleotide sequence: TGCGCCAGCAGCCACGCTAGGAGCAGACTCTCTGGAAACACCATATATTTT. Translation: CASSHARSRLSGNTIYF.

The chain has TRBV24-1 and TRBJ2-1; perhaps TRBD1 as D (6 bases). This CDR3 comprises 18 residues. Trimming took 4 bases from V and 5 from J, leaving 23 bases between them. In germline, CDR1 is KGHDR, CDR2 SFDVKD. For the CDR3, the DNA is TGTGCCACCAGTGAATCCAACTCAGGGGATAACCCTAACAATGAGCAGTTCTTC. It is translated as CATSESNSGDNPNNEQFF.

The chain joins TRBV6-1 to TRBJ2-3, with 9 bases lining up with TRBD2. The V segment lost 3 bases and the J segment 2 bases; nucleotides outside the gene matches: 6. This CDR3 has 16 residues. From germline, CDR1 is MNHNS and CDR2 SASEGT. CDR3 DNA: TGTGCCAGCAGTGAGCCTAGCGGGACAATCACAGATACGCAGTATTTT. This sequence encodes CASSEPSGTITDTQYF.